The 13 T cell receptor beta chains below were found in one sample sequenced in a study of T cell responses to AZD1222 COVID-19 vaccine (dated by TCRdb to about 2021). The library was produced with the immunoSEQ multiplex PCR assay. As stored in TCRdb, this immuneACCESS dataset retains in-frame rearrangements with V and J assigned. A fraction of the clones does not appear; measured against another copy, unresolved V genes explain less than half of the discrepancy, and the remainder lacks a known reason. The sample yields nearly 55,000 clones; around 89% were counted once. The ten most abundant clones make up roughly 14% of the sample. What this sample's time point label stands for: about 28 days (+/-7) after the second vaccine dose. The sample in question was peripheral blood, obtained 28 days after the second AZD1222 dose. The receptors originated from an adult who received the AZD1222 COVID-19 vaccine.

V and J are TRBV3-1 (or the pseudogene TRBV3-2) and TRBJ1-5, with D tentatively TRBD1 (6 bases). This CDR3 is built from 12 residues. With 4 bases removed from V and 15 bases from J, the gap between germline ends came to 16 bases. Germline CDR1 and CDR2: LGHDT and YNNKEL (reference sequence). CDR3 amino acids: CASSPPQGQPHF. CDR3 DNA sequence: TGTGCCAGCAGCCCCCCCCAGGGGCAACCGCATTTT.

This clone has a single count. The rearrangement links TRBV11-2 to TRBJ2-7; 13 bases are shared with TRBD2. The CDR3 is 18 residues long. Per the germline V gene, CDR1 is SGHAT and CDR2 is FQNNGV. Trimming removed 0 bases from V and 5 bases from J; junction bases left unmatched: 10. For the CDR3, the DNA is TGTGCCAGCAGCTTAGATTATAGGACTAGCGGGAGTTCCCACGAGCAGTACTTC. Encoded protein: CASSLDYRTSGSSHEQYF.

The chain uses TRBV7-3 and TRBJ2-2; D is tentatively TRBD1 or TRBD2 (5 bases each). Trimming removed 5 bases from V and 9 bases from J, with 16 bases in between. The CDR3 extends over 14 amino acids. CDR1 is SGHTA, CDR2 FQGTGA, per germline. CDR3 nucleotide sequence: TGTGCCAGCAGCCCCGTCGGGGCGTCCAGGGAGCTGTTTTTT. Residues: CASSPVGASRELFF. Together with reference TRBV7-3 and TRBJ2-2, the CDR3 gives the full variable domain: GAGVSQTPSNKVTEKGKYVELRCDPISGHTALYWYRQSLGQGPEFLIYFQGTGAADDSGLPNDRFFAVRPEGSVSTLKIQRTERGDSAVYLCASSPVGASRELFFGEGSRLTVL.

The chain is built from TRBV6-5 and TRBJ2-2, with 8 bases fitting TRBD2. CDR1 and CDR2 (germline): MNHEY, SVGAGI. V shed 6 bases, J shed 7 bases, and the junction held 7 bases outside the gene matches. CDR3 length: 14 amino acids. DNA for the CDR3: TGTGCCAGCAGGCGACTAGCGAGCTTCGGGGAGCTGTTTTTT. Translation gives CASRRLASFGELFF.

The V call is TRBV18, the J call TRBJ2-1; no clear D gene. Per germline, CDR1 KGHSH and CDR2 LQKENI. The CDR3 has 13 residues. The ends were cut back, 3 bases at V and 7 bases at J, with 10 bases in the middle. The chain's CDR3 is CASSPLGWNEQFF. CDR3 nucleotides: TGTGCCAGCTCACCTCTTGGATGGAATGAGCAGTTCTTC.

The chain employs TRBV30 and TRBJ2-7; possible D gene TRBD1, 6 bases. The CDR3 runs 15 residues. Germline V gene data show CDR1 as GTSNPN and CDR2 as SVGIG (reference sequence). Trimming took 1 base from V and 6 from J, leaving 19 bases between them. DNA for the CDR3: TGTGCCTGGAGTGGCCAGACAGGATCGCTGGCCGAGCAGTACTTC. This sequence encodes CAWSGQTGSLAEQYF.

The rearrangement uses TRBV28 and TRBJ2-3; no definite D call. CDR1 and CDR2 from the germline V gene are MDHEN and SYDVKM. The CDR3 is made up of 13 amino acids. Trimming took 7 bases from V and 2 from J, leaving 10 bases between them. Written as DNA, the CDR3 is TGTGCCAGCACTGACGGATCCACAGATACGCAGTATTTT. This sequence encodes CASTDGSTDTQYF.

The chain carries TRBV15 and TRBJ2-5; D remains ambiguous. CDR1 is LNHNV, CDR2 YYDKDF, per germline (reference sequence). This CDR3 has 15 amino acids. V was pared by 0 bases and J by 4 bases, with 12 bases between. The CDR3 sequence is CATSRDTEPAETQYF. Here the CDR3 DNA reads TGTGCCACCAGCAGAGATACAGAACCCGCAGAGACCCAGTACTTC.

The chain is built from TRBV5-1 and TRBJ2-5; no clear D gene. The CDR3 spans 14 residues. Germline-derived CDR1 and CDR2 are SGHRS and YFSETQ. Trimming pared 0 bases from V and 1 base from J, leaving 7 bases between. The DNA for the CDR3 is TGCGCCAGCAGCTTGGTACGAACCCAAGAGACCCAGTACTTC. It codes for CASSLVRTQETQYF.

This chain uses TRBV14 with TRBJ1-5; TRBD1 matches at 7 bases. J gave up 5 bases and V 4 bases, and 2 bases lay outside the gene matches. CDR3 length: 13 residues. The germline gives CDR1 SGHDN, CDR2 FVKESK. In DNA, the CDR3 is TGTGCCAGCAGCCGAGACAGGGATCAGCCCCAGCATTTT. This encodes CASSRDRDQPQHF.

The chain couples TRBV24-1 to TRBJ2-3; tentative D call: TRBD2 (6 bases). CDR1 and CDR2 from the germline V gene are KGHDR and SFDVKD. The V end lost 3 bases, the J end lost 3 bases, and 15 bases lay between the germline ends. The CDR3 sequence is 16 residues long. The CDR3 nucleotides read TGTGCCACCAGTGATGGGGGGAACATATTGACAGATACGCAGTATTTT. The encoded protein is CATSDGGNILTDTQYF.

V and J are TRBV5-5 and TRBJ1-2; 7 positions agree with TRBD1. The ends lost 5 bases at V and 7 bases at J; junction bases unmatched: 17. Germline lookup yields CDR1 SGHKS and CDR2 YYEKEE (reference sequence). CDR3 length: 16 amino acids. CDR3 protein: CASSTVLQGVWSGYTF. Written as DNA, the CDR3 is TGTGCCAGCAGTACTGTACTCCAGGGGGTATGGAGTGGCTACACCTTC.

V gene TRBV10-3 combines with J gene TRBJ2-1; a weak D match, TRBD2 (6 bases). The CDR3 covers 22 residues. V lost 0 bases and J lost 0, with 27 bases in between. The V gene's germline CDR1 is ENHRY and CDR2 SYGVKD. DNA of the CDR3: TGTGCCATCAGTGAGTCGATTCCGGGAGAAGTCTTACTACCCAGCTCCTACAATGAGCAGTTCTTC. Protein product: CAISESIPGEVLLPSSYNEQFF.